The next 21 T cell receptor beta chains were all read from a single sample in a study of siplizumab effects on memory and regulatory T cells. Some clones are missing from TCRdb's copy, which holds only in-frame ones; the method was immunoSEQ multiplex PCR. Of 95,000 to 100,000 clones in the sample, around 90% were seen once. The sequenced sample consisted of non-Treg CD4+ T cells sorted from blood. The receptors here all came from a human donor in good health.

The rearrangement joins TRBV5-1 to TRBJ1-4; D might be TRBD1 (5 bases). Deletions cut 1 base from V and 3 bases from J, with 7 bases between. The CDR3 totals 14 residues. Germline V lookup: CDR1 SGHRS, CDR2 YFSETQ. This chain's CDR3 is CASSLTGPNEKLFF. For the CDR3, the DNA is TGCGCCAGCAGCTTGACAGGCCCTAATGAAAAACTGTTTTTT. Using reference TRBV5-1 and TRBJ1-4 for the parts outside the CDR3, the full variable domain is KAGVTQTPRYLIKTRGQQVTLSCSPISGHRSVSWYQQTPGQGLQFLFEYFSETQRNKGNFPGRFSGRQFSNSRSEMNVSTLELGDSALYLCASSLTGPNEKLFFGSGTQLSVL.

The chain carries TRBV4-3 and TRBJ1-3; D gene ambiguous. Germline V gene lookup returns CDR1 LGHNA and CDR2 YSLEER. Trimming pared 0 bases from V and 0 bases from J, leaving 6 bases between. The CDR3 length is 15 residues. The CDR3, as DNA: TGCGCCAGCAGCCAAGAATGGAACTCTGGAAACACCATATATTTT. Protein sequence: CASSQEWNSGNTIYF.

The V and J genes are TRBV18 and TRBJ2-4; TRBD2 is a possible D gene (5 bases). The germline CDR1 and CDR2 sequences are KGHSH and LQKENI. V was pared by 3 bases and J by 7 bases, with 19 bases between. CDR3 length equals 16 residues. DNA of the CDR3: TGTGCCAGCTCACCTCGAGAGGGCGAGTTCGGGAACATTCAGTACTTC. Encoded protein: CASSPREGEFGNIQYF.

The chain joins TRBV6-6 to TRBJ2-7; unclear D gene. Germline V gene data show CDR1 as MNHNY and CDR2 as SVGAGI (reference sequence). This CDR3 comprises 14 residues. V lost 10 bases and J lost 1, with 17 bases in between. The CDR3 here is CATRRYETSYEQYF. CDR3 DNA sequence: TGTGCCACCCGACGCTATGAGACGTCCTACGAGCAGTACTTC.

The chain couples TRBV2 to TRBJ2-5; possible D gene TRBD2, 6 bases. Germline V gene data show CDR1 as SNHLY and CDR2 as FYNNEI. Trimming pared 7 bases from V and 1 base from J, leaving 10 bases between. The CDR3 extends over 13 amino acids. In DNA, the CDR3 is TGTGCCAGCACCGGGGACTTCCAAGAGACCCAGTACTTC. Amino acid sequence: CASTGDFQETQYF.

This clone was counted once. The rearrangement links TRBV6-6 to TRBJ2-7; perhaps TRBD1 as D (6 bases). The CDR3 contains 14 residues. Germline V gene data show CDR1 as MNHNY and CDR2 as SVGAGI (reference sequence). V was trimmed by 0 bases and J by 5 bases, leaving 11 bases between them. DNA for the CDR3: TGTGCCAGCAGTTACTCGTACAGGGCCAACGAGCAGTACTTC. Amino acid sequence: CASSYSYRANEQYF.

This clone appeared once. The chain carries TRBV5-1 and TRBJ2-1; TRBD2 agrees at 9 bases. CDR3 length: 14 amino acids. Germline CDR1 and CDR2: SGHRS and YFSETQ. V gave up 0 bases and J gave up 10 bases; unmatched junction bases: 5. Here the CDR3 DNA reads TGCGCCAGCAGCTTGGTGGGTAGCGGGAGCGAGCAGTTCTTC. Amino acids: CASSLVGSGSEQFF.

CDR3 amino acids: CASTGLNLRKQYF. The CDR3 DNA reads TGCGCCAGCACGGGACTGAACCTACGAAAGCAGTACTTC. V usage is TRBV10-2 and J usage is TRBJ2-7, with a possible D match to TRBD2 (6 bases). The CDR3 is made up of 13 amino acids. Germline V lookup: CDR1 WSHSY, CDR2 SAAADI. V lost 7 bases to trimming and J lost 8 bases, with 18 bases between them.

The chain employs TRBV13 and TRBJ2-1; TRBD2 agrees at 10 bases. This CDR3 region has 18 residues. CDR1 is PRHDT and CDR2 is FYEKMQ in the germline V gene (reference sequence). V shed 3 bases and J 2 bases; nucleotides not matched to a gene: 10. CDR3 amino acids: CASSFLPSGSFTYNEQFF. The DNA of the CDR3 is TGTGCCAGCAGCTTCCTCCCTAGCGGGAGTTTTACCTACAATGAGCAGTTCTTC. The full variable domain, in which reference TRBV13 and TRBJ2-1 provide the parts outside the CDR3, is AAGVIQSPRHLIKEKRETATLKCYPIPRHDTVYWYQQGPGQDPQFLISFYEKMQSDKGSIPDRFSAQQFSDYHSELNMSSLELGDSALYFCASSFLPSGSFTYNEQFFGPGTRLTVL.

J is TRBJ2-1 and V is TRBV7-3; 15 bases line up with TRBD2. The germline gives CDR1 SGHTA, CDR2 FQGTGA. Trimming removed 0 bases from V and 6 bases from J; junction bases left unmatched: 6. This CDR3 spans 18 amino acids. CDR3 DNA: TGTGCCAGCAGCTTAACCTCGGGGACTAGCGGGAGGAGCAATGAGCAGTTCTTC. This gives the protein CASSLTSGTSGRSNEQFF. Variable domain in full (rest from reference TRBV7-3 and TRBJ2-1): GAGVSQTPSNKVTEKGKYVELRCDPISGHTALYWYRQSLGQGPEFLIYFQGTGAADDSGLPNDRFFAVRPEGSVSTLKIQRTERGDSAVYLCASSLTSGTSGRSNEQFFGPGTRLTVL.

In DNA, the CDR3 is TGTGCCAGCAGCCCCACCCCGACAGGGAGCTGGTTCTTC. Amino acid sequence: CASSPTPTGSWFF. The chain has TRBV7-3 and TRBJ2-1; 7 bases line up with TRBD1. This CDR3 is 13 amino acids long. Germline V gives CDR1 SGHTA, CDR2 FQGTGA. V shed 5 bases, J shed 15 bases, and the junction held 13 bases outside the gene matches.

The chain has TRBV4-1 and TRBJ1-5; possible D gene TRBD1, 5 bases. Trimming cost V 0 bases and J 4 bases, with 19 bases left between them. CDR1 is MGHRA and CDR2 is YSYEKL in the germline V gene. The CDR3 has 18 amino acids. In nucleotides, the CDR3 is TGCGCCAGCAGCCAAGATTGGGGCCTACGAGCTCGAAATCAGCCCCAGCATTTT. Translation: CASSQDWGLRARNQPQHF.

The chain joins TRBV10-2 to TRBJ2-3; TRBD1 or TRBD2 may be the D gene (5 bases each). The CDR3 totals 15 residues. Trimming stripped 3 bases from V and 1 base from J, with 11 bases between. Germline V CDR1 and CDR2: WSHSY, SAAADI. Here the CDR3 DNA reads TGCGCCAGCAGTGACCTCCAGGGACGCACAGATACGCAGTATTTT. It yields the protein CASSDLQGRTDTQYF.

This clone was counted only a few times. V is TRBV15 and J is TRBJ2-1; tentatively, D is TRBD1 (5 bases). The CDR3 runs to 15 residues. V was cut by 0 bases and J by 6 bases, with 12 bases left in between. Germline assignment: CDR1 LNHNV and CDR2 YYDKDF (reference sequence). This CDR3 reads CATSRERGIINEQFF. The CDR3, as DNA: TGTGCCACCAGCAGAGAAAGGGGCATCATCAATGAGCAGTTCTTC.

This chain joins TRBV5-8 and TRBJ2-1; TRBD1 matches 10 bases. Germline V lookup: CDR1 SGHTS, CDR2 YDEGEE. The J segment lost 3 bases and the V segment lost 6 bases, leaving 6 bases of the junction unmatched. The CDR3 is 15 amino acids. The CDR3 bases are TGTGCCAGCATCCTGACAGGGGGCCACTACAATGAGCAGTTCTTC. Protein sequence: CASILTGGHYNEQFF.

The V and J genes are TRBV18 and TRBJ2-7, with TRBD2 identical over 7 bases. The CDR3 spans 16 residues. Per germline, CDR1 KGHSH and CDR2 LQKENI. The V gene end was trimmed by 3 bases and the J gene end by 2 bases; junction bases not matched to a gene: 10. CDR3 amino acids: CASSPRGGFLPYEQYF. The CDR3 region has the DNA TGTGCCAGCTCACCCCGGGGAGGGTTTTTGCCCTACGAGCAGTACTTC.

This chain links TRBV28 with TRBJ2-5, with TRBD2 identical over 8 bases. The CDR3 contains 14 residues. Germline CDR1 and CDR2: MDHEN and SYDVKM. Trimming cost V 5 bases and J 1 base; bases outside gene matches: 3. This CDR3 is CASSVGTSQETQYF. DNA of the CDR3: TGTGCCAGCAGTGTAGGGACTAGCCAAGAGACCCAGTACTTC.

This clone was recorded a few times. This chain joins TRBV5-4 and TRBJ2-1, with D maybe TRBD2 (5 bases). Trimming stripped 4 bases from V and 2 bases from J, with 13 bases between. The CDR3 loop spans 15 amino acids. Germline V CDR1 and CDR2: SGHNT, YYREEE (reference sequence). In DNA form, the CDR3 reads TGTGCCAGCAGCGTCGCGGGCAGAGCCTACAATGAGCAGTTCTTC. Amino acid sequence: CASSVAGRAYNEQFF.

The chain joins TRBV5-4 to TRBJ1-1; the D gene is possibly TRBD1 (5 bases). Germline CDR1 is SGHNT and CDR2 is YYREEE (reference sequence). V gave up 4 bases and J gave up 1 base, with 11 bases separating them. The CDR3 contains 14 residues. CDR3 DNA: TGTGCCAGCAGCATCGGGGGACCGAACACTGAAGCTTTCTTT. This codes for CASSIGGPNTEAFF.

This chain joins TRBV6-6 and TRBJ2-5; 10 positions match TRBD1. This CDR3 contains 14 residues. From germline, CDR1 is MNHNY and CDR2 SVGAGI (reference sequence). J was trimmed by 3 bases and V by 5 bases; bases with no gene match: 3. CDR3 DNA: TGTGCCAGCAGTAGGACAGGGGGGGAAGAGACCCAGTACTTC. Translating it yields CASSRTGGEETQYF.

V is TRBV2 and J is TRBJ2-7; a possible D gene is TRBD2 (5 bases). The CDR3 runs 14 residues. Trimming left V 6 bases short and J 0 bases short, with 12 bases between. Germline values: CDR1 SNHLY, CDR2 FYNNEI. The CDR3 sequence is CASSRTSSSYEQYF. CDR3 coding DNA: TGTGCCAGCAGCCGGACTTCCAGCTCCTACGAGCAGTACTTC.